A selection of T cell receptor beta chains follows, all from one sample in a study of cytomegalovirus exposure and HLA in healthy donors. The data were produced by immunoSEQ multiplex PCR, yet TCRdb's version contains in-frame clones alone and is incomplete. The repertoire includes 80,000 or so clones, 63% of them detected once, and approximately 5.8% sits in the top ten. The sequencing sample was made of PBMCs. The receptors were sampled from a man aged 25-40 years in good health and CMV-seropositive. Both conserved end residues are part of each CDR3. A D gene is named only where the DNA matches it firmly. Not every row has a clone size; where given, it reads once, few, many or a size class.

TGCGCCAGCAGCCAAGGGCGGGGGGGCACTGAAGCTTTCTTT CASSQGRGGTEAFF few TRBJ1-1 TRBV4-3 NA
TGTGCCAGCAGCTTCCGACAGAATTACGAGCAGTACTTC CASSFRQNYEQYF NA TRBJ2-7 TRBV9 NA
TGTGCCAGCAGGATGACGACGGGAGCAGGAAACACCATATATTTT CASRMTTGAGNTIYF NA TRBJ1-3 TRBV28 NA
TGTGCCAGCAGTCCTACAGTCAACACTGAAGCTTTCTTT CASSPTVNTEAFF NA TRBJ1-1 TRBV6-5 NA
TGTGCCAGCAGCTCCCCGACGGTCCCGGAGTCTAAGTACTTC CASSSPTVPESKYF few TRBJ2-5 TRBV5-6 NA
TGTGCCAGCAGAGGACAAGGCGGAGCAGATACGCAGTATTTT CASRGQGGADTQYF once TRBJ2-3 TRBV7-2 NA
TGTGCCACCAGCAGAGATAGGGGGTCTGGAAACACCATATATTTT CATSRDRGSGNTIYF NA TRBJ1-3 TRBV15 NA
TGTGCCAGTATGAAGCGGAATGAGCAGTTCTTC CASMKRNEQFF NA TRBJ2-1 TRBV2 NA
TGTGCCAGTAGTATGAGGGCTGGGGCCAACGTCCTGACTTTC CASSMRAGANVLTF few TRBJ2-6 TRBV19 NA
TGCAGCGTTGAGCCACTCGAGGAGGGACTCTCCTACGAGCAGTACTTC CSVEPLEEGLSYEQYF NA TRBJ2-7 TRBV29-1 NA
TGTGCCAGCAGTGAAGTGGGGTCAACCGGGACAGGGGAAGAGACCCAGTACTTC CASSEVGSTGTGEETQYF NA TRBJ2-5 TRBV2 TRBD1
TGTGCCAGCAGCGGGACAGTTTCCTACGAGCAGTACTTC CASSGTVSYEQYF NA TRBJ2-7 TRBV6-5 TRBD1
TGTGCCAGCATTACACAGGGGTATAGCAATCAGCCCCAGCATTTT CASITQGYSNQPQHF NA TRBJ1-5 TRBV28 TRBD1
TGCGCCAGCAGCTCAGAGCTGGGGGGGCCCGGGGAGCTGTTTTTT CASSSELGGPGELFF few TRBJ2-2 TRBV5-1 NA
TGTGCCAGCAGTCGGGACGGGGGGCAAAACATTCAGTACTTC CASSRDGGQNIQYF NA TRBJ2-4 TRBV28 NA
TGTGCCAGCAGCGTAGGGACTAGCGGGAGTACAGAGACCCAGTACTTC CASSVGTSGSTETQYF NA TRBJ2-5 TRBV9 TRBD2
TGTGCCAGCAGCTTTAAGCGGTGGGGGCTGGAGCAGTTCTTC CASSFKRWGLEQFF NA TRBJ2-1 TRBV7-2 NA
TGTGCCAGCAGGGACAGCCAGTCATCTACAGATACGCAGTATTTT CASRDSQSSTDTQYF NA TRBJ2-3 TRBV11-3 NA
TGTGCCAGCAGTTTACAGGGGGCCGACGAGCAGTACTTC CASSLQGADEQYF NA TRBJ2-7 TRBV28 TRBD1
TGTGCCAGCAGCTTAAGTCTTAGAGAGACCCAGTACTTC CASSLSLRETQYF NA TRBJ2-5 TRBV7-2 NA
TGCGCCAGCAGCCCTGGGTCGACAGAACAGCCCCAGCATTTT CASSPGSTEQPQHF NA TRBJ1-5 TRBV5-1 NA
TGTGCCAGCAGTTTAGCGGGGGGATTAGCCAAAAACATTCAGTACTTC CASSLAGGLAKNIQYF NA TRBJ2-4 TRBV5-6 TRBD2
TGTGCCAGAAGCTTAGTGAGACTAGCGGGACCTGTCTTAGGTACGGAGCAGTACTTC CARSLVRLAGPVLGTEQYF NA TRBJ2-7 TRBV5-3 TRBD2
TGTGCTAGTGGTTTGGATAGGTGGCTAGCGGGGGAAAGAGCCAAAAACATTCAGTACTTC CASGLDRWLAGERAKNIQYF NA TRBJ2-4 TRBV12-5 TRBD2
TGTGCCAGCAGCTTAGGGACAGGAGCTAACTATGGCTACACCTTC CASSLGTGANYGYTF NA TRBJ1-2 TRBV7-9 TRBD1
TGTGCCAGCAGCCAAGGGGGCGGGTTTCGGGATACGCAGTATTTT CASSQGGGFRDTQYF NA TRBJ2-3 TRBV28 TRBD1
TGTGCTAGCAGCTTACAAGCGGGAGTCGCAGATACGCAGTATTTT CASSLQAGVADTQYF once TRBJ2-3 TRBV7-7 TRBD2
TGCGCCAGCACCTATTTCGGGGGTCCGAACTATGGCTACACCTTC CASTYFGGPNYGYTF NA TRBJ1-2 TRBV5-1 NA
TGTGCCAGCAGCTCGGACAGGGGGCAAAAGGGCTACACCTTC CASSSDRGQKGYTF NA TRBJ1-2 TRBV7-2 TRBD1
TGTGCCAGCGGGGCTGGCCAGGGCTACACCTTC CASGAGQGYTF NA TRBJ1-2 TRBV27 NA
TGTGCCAGCAGCTTGGCTTACGAGCAGTACTTC CASSLAYEQYF NA TRBJ2-7 TRBV5-5 NA
TGTGCCAGTAGTGGACTAGTCAAGACCAATGAGCAGTTCTTC CASSGLVKTNEQFF few TRBJ2-1 TRBV19 TRBD2
TGCAGTGCTAGCCCATATGGCTACACCTTC CSASPYGYTF NA TRBJ1-2 TRBV20-1 NA
TGTGCCAGCTCCGGGGGGGCAGAAGTTTATGGCTACACCTTC CASSGGAEVYGYTF NA TRBJ1-2 TRBV7-9 NA
TGTGCCAGCAGCCTCCGGAGGGATACGCAGTATTTT CASSLRRDTQYF NA TRBJ2-3 TRBV27 NA
TGCGCCAGCAGCTCGGGGGGCGGATACATGAACACTGAAGCTTTCTTT CASSSGGGYMNTEAFF few TRBJ1-1 TRBV5-1 NA
TGCGCCAGCAGCCAAGATCACGGCGGTCTTCGGCCCCAGCATTTT CASSQDHGGLRPQHF NA TRBJ1-5 TRBV4-1 NA
TGTGCCAGCAGGTTGCCCTCCGGGGGGACCTATGGCTACACCTTC CASRLPSGGTYGYTF NA TRBJ1-2 TRBV7-9 NA
TGTGCCAGTAGTATCACAGGGGGCATGTACGAGCAGTACTTC CASSITGGMYEQYF NA TRBJ2-7 TRBV19 TRBD1
TGTGCCAGCAGACCGGACAGGGGGAGCAATCAGCCCCAGCATTTT CASRPDRGSNQPQHF NA TRBJ1-5 TRBV6-6 TRBD1
TGCGCCAGCAGCCAAGTACAGGGGGACACAGATACGCAGTATTTT CASSQVQGDTDTQYF NA TRBJ2-3 TRBV4-1 TRBD1
TGCGCCAGCAGCTTGGGTGTGGTTAGCTTCTCAGATACGCAGTATTTT CASSLGVVSFSDTQYF NA TRBJ2-3 TRBV5-1 NA
TGTGCCAGCAGCTTGGTTAACAGGGACGGGGAGTTCTTC CASSLVNRDGEFF NA TRBJ2-1 TRBV5-4 NA
TGCGCCAGCAGCTCGCAGGCCTACGAGCAGTACTTC CASSSQAYEQYF NA TRBJ2-7 TRBV5-1 NA
TGCGCCAGCAGCCAAGGGTTTCAGCGGGAGGGATATTACAATGAGCAGTTCTTC CASSQGFQREGYYNEQFF NA TRBJ2-1 TRBV4-1 TRBD2
TGTGCCAGCAGCCTAACGGGGGGTGGTAATTCACCCCTCCACTTT CASSLTGGGNSPLHF NA TRBJ1-6 TRBV11-2 NA
TGCGCCAGCAGCGTATTTCTAGCGGGAGGACAAGAGACCCAGTACTTC CASSVFLAGGQETQYF NA TRBJ2-5 TRBV5-1 TRBD2